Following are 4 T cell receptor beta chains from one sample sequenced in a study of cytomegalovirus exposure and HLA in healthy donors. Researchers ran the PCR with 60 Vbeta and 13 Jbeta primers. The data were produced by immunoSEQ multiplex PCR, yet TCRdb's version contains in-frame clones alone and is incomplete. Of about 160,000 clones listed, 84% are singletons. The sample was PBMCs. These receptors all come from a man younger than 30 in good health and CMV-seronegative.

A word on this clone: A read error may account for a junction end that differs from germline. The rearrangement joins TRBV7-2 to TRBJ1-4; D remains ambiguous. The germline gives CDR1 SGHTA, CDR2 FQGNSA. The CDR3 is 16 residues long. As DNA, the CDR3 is TGTGCCAGCAGCTTAGCGGGCCGCCAGATTAATGAAGAACTGTTTTTT. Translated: CASSLAGRQINEELFF.

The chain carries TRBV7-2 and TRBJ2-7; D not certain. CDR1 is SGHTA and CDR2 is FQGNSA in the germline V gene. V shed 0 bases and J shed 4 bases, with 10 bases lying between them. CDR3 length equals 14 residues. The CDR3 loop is CASSLAQPPYEQYF. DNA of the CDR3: TGTGCCAGCAGCTTAGCACAGCCGCCGTACGAGCAGTACTTC.

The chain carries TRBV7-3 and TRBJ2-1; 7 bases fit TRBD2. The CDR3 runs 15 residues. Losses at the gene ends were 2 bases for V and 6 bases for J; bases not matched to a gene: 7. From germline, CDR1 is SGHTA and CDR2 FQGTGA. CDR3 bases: TGTGCCAGCAGCTTAGTAGCGGGTACAGGCAATGAGCAGTTCTTC. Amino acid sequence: CASSLVAGTGNEQFF. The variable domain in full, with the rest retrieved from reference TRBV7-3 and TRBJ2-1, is GAGVSQTPSNKVTEKGKYVELRCDPISGHTALYWYRQSLGQGPEFLIYFQGTGAADDSGLPNDRFFAVRPEGSVSTLKIQRTERGDSAVYLCASSLVAGTGNEQFFGPGTRLTVL.

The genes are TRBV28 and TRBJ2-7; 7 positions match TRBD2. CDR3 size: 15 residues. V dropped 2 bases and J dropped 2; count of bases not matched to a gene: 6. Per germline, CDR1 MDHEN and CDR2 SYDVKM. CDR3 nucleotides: TGTGCCAGCAGTTTAGGCGCTAGCGGAACCTACGAGCAGTACTTC. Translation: CASSLGASGTYEQYF.